This TCR beta chain stems from a study of a mutant IDH1 vaccine in newly diagnosed glioma. Study background: Treated patients, approximately 60% male and around 40% female, averaged approximately 40 years of age.

Sequenced by immunoSEQ multiplex PCR; TCRdb stores in-frame clones only, minus some. The sample includes around 85,000 clones, 85% of them seen just once. This sample's time point: week 23, last vaccination. Each dose of the vaccine consisted of 300 ug of mutant IDH1 20-mer peptide, with topical imiquimod. The CDR3 is 15 amino acids. CDR1 is MNHEY, CDR2 SVGAGI, per germline. Trimming at V came to 6 bases and at J to 2 bases, leaving 9 bases not matched to a gene. The study, taken as a whole, reports: Evidence of vaccine-induced immune responses was documented in about 93% of patients. With respect to changes in top peripheral T cell clonotypes, pseudoprogression seemed unrelated.

Comments on this clone: Its antigen remains unidentified.

This rearrangement joins TRBV6-5 to TRBJ2-7, with 8 bases identical to TRBD1. This specimen consisted of PBMCs, obtained from a glioma patient whose treatment included an IDH1 peptide vaccine. The sequence derives from a man aged 30 to 39 with glioma. Some clones in this sample may be carry-over from other donors' samples. CDR3 region: CASSHPRQGTYEQYF. The CDR3 DNA follows: TGTGCCAGCAGCCACCCACGACAGGGGACCTACGAGCAGTACTTC.